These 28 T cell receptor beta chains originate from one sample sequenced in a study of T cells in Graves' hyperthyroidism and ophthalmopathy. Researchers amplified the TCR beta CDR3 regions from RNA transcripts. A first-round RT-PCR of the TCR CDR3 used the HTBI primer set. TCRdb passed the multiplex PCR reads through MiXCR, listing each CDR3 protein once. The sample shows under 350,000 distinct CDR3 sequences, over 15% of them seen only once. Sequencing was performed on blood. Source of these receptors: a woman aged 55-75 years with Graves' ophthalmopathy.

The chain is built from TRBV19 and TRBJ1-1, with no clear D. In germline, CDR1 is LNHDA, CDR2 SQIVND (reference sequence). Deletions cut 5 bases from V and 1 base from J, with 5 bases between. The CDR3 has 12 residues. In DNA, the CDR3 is TGTGCCAGTAGTGTGACGAACACTGAAGCTTTCTTT. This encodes CASSVTNTEAFF.

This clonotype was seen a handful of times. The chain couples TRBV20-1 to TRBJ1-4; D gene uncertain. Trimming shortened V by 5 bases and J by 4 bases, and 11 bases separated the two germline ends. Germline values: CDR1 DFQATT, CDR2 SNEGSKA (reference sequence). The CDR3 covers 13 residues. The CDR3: CSASDGFNEKLFF. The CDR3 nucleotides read TGCAGTGCTTCTGACGGATTTAATGAAAAACTGTTTTTT.

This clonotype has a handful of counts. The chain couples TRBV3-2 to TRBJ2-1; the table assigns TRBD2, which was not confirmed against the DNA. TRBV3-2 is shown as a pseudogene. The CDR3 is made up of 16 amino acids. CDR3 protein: CASTRWASGGGDEQFF. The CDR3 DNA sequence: TGTGCCAGCACCAGATGGGCTAGCGGAGGGGGCGATGAGCAGTTCTTC.

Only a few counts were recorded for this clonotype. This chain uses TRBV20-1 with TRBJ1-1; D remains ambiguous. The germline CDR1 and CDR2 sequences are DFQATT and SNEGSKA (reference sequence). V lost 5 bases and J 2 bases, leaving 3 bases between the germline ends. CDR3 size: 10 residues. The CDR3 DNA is TGCAGTGCTTCTAACACTGAAGCTTTCTTT. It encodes CSASNTEAFF.

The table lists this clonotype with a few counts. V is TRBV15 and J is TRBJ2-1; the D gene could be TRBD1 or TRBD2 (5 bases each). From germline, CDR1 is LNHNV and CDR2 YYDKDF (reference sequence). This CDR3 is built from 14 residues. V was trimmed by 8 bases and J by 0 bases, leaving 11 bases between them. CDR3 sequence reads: CATGGTSSYNEQFF. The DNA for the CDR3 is TGTGCCACCGGGGGTACCAGCTCCTACAATGAGCAGTTCTTC.

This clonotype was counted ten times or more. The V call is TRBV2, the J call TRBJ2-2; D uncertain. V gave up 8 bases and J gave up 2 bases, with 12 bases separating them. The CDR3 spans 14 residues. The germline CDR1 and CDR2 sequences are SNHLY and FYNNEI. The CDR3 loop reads CASVLGRNTGELFF. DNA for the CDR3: TGTGCCAGCGTACTCGGCCGCAACACCGGGGAGCTGTTTTTT. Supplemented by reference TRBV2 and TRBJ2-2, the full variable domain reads EPEVTQTPSHQVTQMGQEVILRCVPISNHLYFYWYRQILGQKVEFLVSFYNNEISEKSEIFDDQFSVERPDGSNFTLKIRSTKLEDSAMYFCASVLGRNTGELFFGEGSRLTVL.

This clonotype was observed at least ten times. The CDR3 region has the DNA TGTGCCAGCAGTTTAGGCGTGTTACGTGGGGAGACCCAGTACTTC. Its translation is CASSLGVLRGETQYF. The chain joins TRBV28 to TRBJ2-5; no reliable D call. The V end lost 2 bases, the J end lost 5 bases, and 15 bases lay between the germline ends. The CDR3 covers 15 residues. Germline loops: CDR1 MDHEN, CDR2 SYDVKM. Filled out from reference TRBV28 and TRBJ2-5, the complete variable domain reads DVKVTQSSRYLVKRTGEKVFLECVQDMDHENMFWYRQDPGLGLRLIYFSYDVKMKEKGDIPEGYSVSREKKERFSLILESASTNQTSMYLCASSLGVLRGETQYFGPGTRLLVL.

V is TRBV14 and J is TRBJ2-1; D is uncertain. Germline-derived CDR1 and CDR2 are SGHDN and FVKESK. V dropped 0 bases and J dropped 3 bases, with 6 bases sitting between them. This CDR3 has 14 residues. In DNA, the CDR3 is TGTGCCAGCAGCCAAGAATACAGCTACAATGAGCAGTTCTTC. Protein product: CASSQEYSYNEQFF.

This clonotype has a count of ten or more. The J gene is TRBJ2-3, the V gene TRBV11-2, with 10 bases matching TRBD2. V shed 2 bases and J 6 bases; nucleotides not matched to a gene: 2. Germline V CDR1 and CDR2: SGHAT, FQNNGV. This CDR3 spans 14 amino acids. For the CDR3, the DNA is TGTGCCAGCAGCTTAACGACTAGCGGGGATACGCAGTATTTT. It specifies CASSLTTSGDTQYF.

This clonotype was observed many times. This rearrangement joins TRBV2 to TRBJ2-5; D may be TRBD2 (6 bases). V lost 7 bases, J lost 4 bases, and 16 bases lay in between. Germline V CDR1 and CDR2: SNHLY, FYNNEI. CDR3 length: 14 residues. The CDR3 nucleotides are TGTGCCAGCACGGGCGGGAACCTCCCAGAGACCCAGTACTTC. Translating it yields CASTGGNLPETQYF.

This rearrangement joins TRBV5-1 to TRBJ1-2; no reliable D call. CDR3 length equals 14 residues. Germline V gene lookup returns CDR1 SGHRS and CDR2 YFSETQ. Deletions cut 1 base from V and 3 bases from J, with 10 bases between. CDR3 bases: TGCGCCAGCAGCTTGACCGGCAGCGACTATGGCTACACCTTC. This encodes CASSLTGSDYGYTF.

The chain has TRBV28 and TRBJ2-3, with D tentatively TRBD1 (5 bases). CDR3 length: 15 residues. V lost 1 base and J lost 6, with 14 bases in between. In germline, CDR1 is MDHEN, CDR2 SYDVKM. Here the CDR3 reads CASSLFLGVGDTQYF. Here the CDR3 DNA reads TGTGCCAGCAGTTTATTCCTAGGGGTTGGGGATACGCAGTATTTT.

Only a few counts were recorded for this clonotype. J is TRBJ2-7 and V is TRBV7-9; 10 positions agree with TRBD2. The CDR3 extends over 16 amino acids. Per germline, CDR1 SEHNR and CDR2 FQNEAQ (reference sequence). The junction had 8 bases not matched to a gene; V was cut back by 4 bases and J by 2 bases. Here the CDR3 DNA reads TGTGCCAGCAGCTCCCCCCTAGCGGGAGCTCCCTACGAGCAGTACTTC. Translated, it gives CASSSPLAGAPYEQYF.

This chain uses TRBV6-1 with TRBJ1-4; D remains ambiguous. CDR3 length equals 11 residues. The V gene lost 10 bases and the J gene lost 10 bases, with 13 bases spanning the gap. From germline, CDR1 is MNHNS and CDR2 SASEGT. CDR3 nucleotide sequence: TGTGCCACGGGGAGGGCAGGAAAACTGTTTTTT. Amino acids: CATGRAGKLFF.

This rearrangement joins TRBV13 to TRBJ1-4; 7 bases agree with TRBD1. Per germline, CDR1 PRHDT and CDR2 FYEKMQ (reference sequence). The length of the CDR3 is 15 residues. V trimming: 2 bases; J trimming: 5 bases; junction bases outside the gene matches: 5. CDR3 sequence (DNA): TGTGCCAGCAGCTTAAGACAGGGCAAAAATGAAAAACTGTTTTTT. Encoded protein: CASSLRQGKNEKLFF.

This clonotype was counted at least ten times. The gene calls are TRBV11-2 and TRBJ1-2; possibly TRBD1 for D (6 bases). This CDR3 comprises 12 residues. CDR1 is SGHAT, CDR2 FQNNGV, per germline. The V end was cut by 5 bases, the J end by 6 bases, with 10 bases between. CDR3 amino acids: CASSPNRDGYTF. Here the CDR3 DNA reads TGTGCCAGCAGCCCAAACAGGGATGGCTACACCTTC.

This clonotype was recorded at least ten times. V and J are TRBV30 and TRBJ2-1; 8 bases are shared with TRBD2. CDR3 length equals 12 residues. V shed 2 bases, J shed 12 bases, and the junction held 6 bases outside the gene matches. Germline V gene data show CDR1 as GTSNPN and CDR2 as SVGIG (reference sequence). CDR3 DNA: TGTGCCTGGAGTCTCGGGAGGGCCGGGCAGTTCTTC. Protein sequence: CAWSLGRAGQFF.

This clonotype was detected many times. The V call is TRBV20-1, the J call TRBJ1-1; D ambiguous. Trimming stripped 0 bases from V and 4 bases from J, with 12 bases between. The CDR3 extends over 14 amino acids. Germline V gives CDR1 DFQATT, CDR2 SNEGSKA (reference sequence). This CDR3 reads CSARDPQGSTEAFF. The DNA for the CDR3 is TGCAGTGCTAGAGATCCCCAAGGGTCCACTGAAGCTTTCTTT.

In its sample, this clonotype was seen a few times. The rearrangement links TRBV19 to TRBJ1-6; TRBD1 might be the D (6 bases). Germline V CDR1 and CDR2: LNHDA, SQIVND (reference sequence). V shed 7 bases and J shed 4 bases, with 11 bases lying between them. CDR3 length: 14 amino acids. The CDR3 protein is CASTPGQYNSPLHF. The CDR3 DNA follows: TGTGCCAGTACCCCGGGACAATATAATTCACCCCTCCACTTT.

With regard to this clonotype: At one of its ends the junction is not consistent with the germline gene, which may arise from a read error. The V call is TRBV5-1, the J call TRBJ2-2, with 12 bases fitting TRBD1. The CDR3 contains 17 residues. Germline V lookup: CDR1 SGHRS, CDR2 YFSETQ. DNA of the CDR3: TGCGCCAACAGCAAGGGACAGGGGGCGTCTAGCACCGGGGAGCTGTTTTTT. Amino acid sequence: CANSKGQGASSTGELFF.

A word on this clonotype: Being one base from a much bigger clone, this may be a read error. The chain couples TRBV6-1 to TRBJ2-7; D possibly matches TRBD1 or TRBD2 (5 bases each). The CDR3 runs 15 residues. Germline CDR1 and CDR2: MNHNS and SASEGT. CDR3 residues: CTSSTGTLSSYEQYF. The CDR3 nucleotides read TGTACCAGCAGCACCGGGACCTTGAGCTCCTACGAGCAGTACTTC.

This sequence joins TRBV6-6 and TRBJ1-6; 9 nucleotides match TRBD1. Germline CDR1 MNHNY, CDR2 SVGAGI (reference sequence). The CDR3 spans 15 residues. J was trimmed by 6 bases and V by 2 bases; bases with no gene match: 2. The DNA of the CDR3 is TGTGCCAGCAGTTACCCGGGACAGGGTAATTCACCCCTCCACTTT. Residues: CASSYPGQGNSPLHF.

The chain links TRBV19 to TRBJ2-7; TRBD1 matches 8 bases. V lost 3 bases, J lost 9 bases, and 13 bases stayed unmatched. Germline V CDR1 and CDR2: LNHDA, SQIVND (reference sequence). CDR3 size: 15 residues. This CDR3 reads CASSIDRGNYDGQYF. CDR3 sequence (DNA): TGTGCCAGTAGTATCGACAGGGGAAACTACGACGGGCAGTACTTC.

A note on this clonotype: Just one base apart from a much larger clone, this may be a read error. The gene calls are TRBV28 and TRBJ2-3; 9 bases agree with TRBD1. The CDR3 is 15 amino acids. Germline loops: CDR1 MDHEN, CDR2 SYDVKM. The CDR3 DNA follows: TGTACCAGCAGGCTGGGACAGGGAGGGGTTGCTACGCAGTATTTT. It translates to CTSRLGQGGVATQYF. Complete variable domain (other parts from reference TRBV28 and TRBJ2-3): DVKVTQSSRYLVKRTGEKVFLECVQDMDHENMFWYRQDPGLGLRLIYFSYDVKMKEKGDIPEGYSVSREKKERFSLILESASTNQTSMYLCTSRLGQGGVATQYFGPGTRLTVL.

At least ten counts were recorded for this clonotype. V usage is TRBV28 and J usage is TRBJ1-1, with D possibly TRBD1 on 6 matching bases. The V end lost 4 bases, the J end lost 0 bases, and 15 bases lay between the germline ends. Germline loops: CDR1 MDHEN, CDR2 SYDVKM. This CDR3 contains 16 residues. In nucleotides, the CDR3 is TGTGCCAGCAGTTCAGCGACGACAGGCTTGAACACTGAAGCTTTCTTT. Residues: CASSSATTGLNTEAFF. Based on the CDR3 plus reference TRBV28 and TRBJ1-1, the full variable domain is DVKVTQSSRYLVKRTGEKVFLECVQDMDHENMFWYRQDPGLGLRLIYFSYDVKMKEKGDIPEGYSVSREKKERFSLILESASTNQTSMYLCASSSATTGLNTEAFFGQGTRLTVV.

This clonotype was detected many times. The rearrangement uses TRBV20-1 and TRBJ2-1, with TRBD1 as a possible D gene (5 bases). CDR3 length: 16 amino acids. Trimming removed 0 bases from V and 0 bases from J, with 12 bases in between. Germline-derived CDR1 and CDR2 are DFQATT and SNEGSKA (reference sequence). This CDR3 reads CSARDWGEISYNEQFF. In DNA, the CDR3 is TGCAGTGCTAGAGATTGGGGCGAAATCTCCTACAATGAGCAGTTCTTC.

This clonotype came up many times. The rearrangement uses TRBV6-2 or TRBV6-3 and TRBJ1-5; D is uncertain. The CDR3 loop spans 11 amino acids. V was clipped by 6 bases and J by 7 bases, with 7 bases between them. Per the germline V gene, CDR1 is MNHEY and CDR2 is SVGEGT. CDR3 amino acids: CASRSGQPQHF. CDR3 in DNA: TGTGCCAGCAGAAGCGGGCAGCCCCAGCATTTT.

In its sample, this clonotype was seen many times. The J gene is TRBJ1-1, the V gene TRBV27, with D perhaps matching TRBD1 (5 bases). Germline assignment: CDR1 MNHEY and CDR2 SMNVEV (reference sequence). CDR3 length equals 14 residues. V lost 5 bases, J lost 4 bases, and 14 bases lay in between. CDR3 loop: CASSGEIRGTEAFF. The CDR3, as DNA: TGTGCCAGCAGTGGCGAAATTAGGGGCACTGAAGCTTTCTTT.